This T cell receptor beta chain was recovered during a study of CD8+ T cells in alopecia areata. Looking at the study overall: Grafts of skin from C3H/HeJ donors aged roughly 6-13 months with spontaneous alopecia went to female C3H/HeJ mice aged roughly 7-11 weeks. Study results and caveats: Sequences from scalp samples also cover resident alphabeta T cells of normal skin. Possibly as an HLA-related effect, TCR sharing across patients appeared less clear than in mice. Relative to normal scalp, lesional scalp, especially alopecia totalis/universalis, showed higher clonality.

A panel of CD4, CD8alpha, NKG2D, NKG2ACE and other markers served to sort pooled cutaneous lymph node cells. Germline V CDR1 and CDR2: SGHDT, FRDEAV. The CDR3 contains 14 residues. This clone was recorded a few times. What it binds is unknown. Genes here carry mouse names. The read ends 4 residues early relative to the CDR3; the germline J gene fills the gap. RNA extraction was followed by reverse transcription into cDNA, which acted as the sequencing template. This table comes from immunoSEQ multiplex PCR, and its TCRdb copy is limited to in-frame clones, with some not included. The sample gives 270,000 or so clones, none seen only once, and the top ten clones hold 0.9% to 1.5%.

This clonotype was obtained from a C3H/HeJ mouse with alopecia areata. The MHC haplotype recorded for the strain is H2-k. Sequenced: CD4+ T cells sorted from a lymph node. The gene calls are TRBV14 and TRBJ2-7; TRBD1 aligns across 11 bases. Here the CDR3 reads CASSRTGGADEQYF. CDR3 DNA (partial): TGTGCCAGCAGTCGGACAGGGGGCGCTGAT.